The rows below give T cell receptor beta chains drawn from one sample of a study of blood T cell repertoires in COVID-19. Measured with immunoSEQ multiplex PCR; TCRdb has only the in-frame clones, and not every one. In the table there are 120,000 to 150,000 clones, 81% of which are singletons. The material sequenced was peripheral blood. The source of these receptors is a human donor with acute or convalescent COVID-19. The donor label of this sample is uncertain. Both conserved end residues are trimmed from each CDR3.

J gene,V gene,CDR3 protein
TRBJ1-6,TRBV18,ASSQPGVSYNSPLH
TRBJ2-1,TRBV7-8,ASSLETGLGSYNEQF
TRBJ1-2,TRBV4-1,ASSQSPGQGNFYGYT
TRBJ1-5,TRBV6-6,ASSNREGQPQH
TRBJ2-7,TRBV15,ATSSGRGQGYEQY
TRBJ2-7,TRBV19,ASSSPGQGAYEQY
TRBJ1-3,TRBV6-2/TRBV6-3,ASSYYGETIY
TRBJ1-4,TRBV5-1,ASSLDGTVIEKLF
TRBJ1-4,TRBV14,ASSREQGAREKLF
TRBJ1-3,TRBV2,ASSDPRHLGNTIY
TRBJ1-2,TRBV10-3,AISDHTDNYGYT
TRBJ1-5,TRBV5-4,ASSPSEGQPQH
TRBJ1-1,TRBV5-1,ASSLEGTGDEAF
TRBJ1-2,TRBV5-4,ASSLTGGWGYT
TRBJ1-5,TRBV30,AWSYPYSNQPQH
TRBJ2-3,TRBV5-1,ASSHSSGGADTQY
TRBJ2-1,TRBV21-1,ASSEYPGTAYNEQF
TRBJ2-1,TRBV5-4,ASSLVQGQEF
TRBJ1-6,TRBV9,ASSVTGRLNSPLH
TRBJ1-4,TRBV12-5,ASGPTGLTNEKLF
TRBJ1-3,TRBV6-5,ASSYFGSSGNTIY
TRBJ1-1,TRBV5-1,ASSLGKGQMNTEAF
TRBJ1-1,TRBV6-5,AAWGGALNTEAF
TRBJ1-4,TRBV7-8,ASSSYRTGVEKLF
TRBJ1-6,TRBV18,ASSPGHFYSPLH
TRBJ2-1,TRBV27,ASSLRQSGNEQF
TRBJ1-6,TRBV19,ASSIAHSGSPLH
TRBJ2-7,TRBV5-5,ASSFTGQGLYEQY
TRBJ1-6,TRBV6-5,ASSSLGQGGSPLH
TRBJ2-1,TRBV24-1,ATSDPSGGEGDEQF
TRBJ1-5,TRBV19,ASSNLATAFSNQPQH
TRBJ1-5,TRBV2,ASSGDRDRVQPQH
TRBJ1-1,TRBV12-5,ASGWWDSHTEAF
TRBJ2-1,TRBV4-2,ASSQGRGGQYNEQF
TRBJ1-1,TRBV5-1,ASRFVDRPHTEAF
TRBJ2-3,TRBV10-1,ASSPPGDTDTQY
TRBJ1-5,TRBV23-1,ASSQSYGIGQGGILAQH
TRBJ1-2,TRBV29-1,SVEDPRFYGYT
TRBJ2-1,TRBV5-8,ASSFHGGSGEQF
TRBJ1-1,TRBV27,ASRENRGTEAF
TRBJ1-1,TRBV2,ASRPRTGANTEAF
TRBJ2-4,TRBV19,ASSMASSGGAKNIQY
TRBJ2-7,TRBV5-6,ASSPPRQALNYEQY
TRBJ2-2,TRBV19,AIGRGDTGELF